This entry concerns a single T cell receptor (beta chain). What it recognizes is unknown. The sample originates from a study of T cell responses to AZD1222 COVID-19 vaccine. Overall study findings and caveats: Donors, mostly white British, included more females; clonal diversity was possibly underestimated.

Sequencing was performed with immunoSEQ multiplex PCR; in TCRdb, only in-frame clones are kept and a portion is missing. The table records more than 75,000 clones, roughly 90% of them present only once. The CDR3 loop spans 14 amino acids. The germline gives CDR1 SGHTA, CDR2 FQGNSA. The ends were cut back, 5 bases at V and 6 bases at J, with 17 bases in the middle. The chain joins TRBV7-2 to TRBJ2-7, with TRBD2 as a possible D gene (6 bases). The sequencing used peripheral blood, collected on day 0 of AZD1222 vaccination. The clonotype comes from an adult in good health. The CDR3 sequence is CASSRGRGSTEQYF. The CDR3 DNA sequence: TGTGCCAGCAGCCGCGGGCGGGGTTCCACCGAGCAGTACTTC.